This TCR beta chain was identified in a study of Graves' ophthalmopathy and Graves' hyperthyroidism. RNA transcripts were the source from which TCR beta CDR3 regions were amplified. HTBI primers served in a first-round RT-PCR, which a second-round multiplex PCR followed. TCRdb redid the calling of the multiplex PCR reads with MiXCR, one entry per CDR3 protein. The table records about 240,000 distinct CDR3 sequences, around 42% of them present only once. Sequencing used peripheral blood. The sequence came from an adult man with Graves' ophthalmopathy.

The CDR3 DNA sequence: TGTGCCAGCAGCACACAGGGGAGTACGCAGTATTTT. This sequence encodes CASSTQGSTQYF. The chain couples TRBV7-9 to TRBJ1-5; 7 bases fit TRBD1. The end of the DNA is better explained by TRBJ2-3, so the J call may be wrong. CDR1 is SEHNR, CDR2 FQNEAQ, per germline (reference sequence). CDR3 length: 12 amino acids.